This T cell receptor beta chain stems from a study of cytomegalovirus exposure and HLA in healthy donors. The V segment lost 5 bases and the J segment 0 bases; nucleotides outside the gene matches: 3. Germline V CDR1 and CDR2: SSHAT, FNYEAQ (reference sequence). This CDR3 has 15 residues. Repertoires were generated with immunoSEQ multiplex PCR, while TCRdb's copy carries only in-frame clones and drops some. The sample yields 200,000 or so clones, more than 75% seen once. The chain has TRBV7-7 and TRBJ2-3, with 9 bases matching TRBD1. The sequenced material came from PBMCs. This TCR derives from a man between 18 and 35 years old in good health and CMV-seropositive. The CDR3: CASSLTGGSTDTQYF. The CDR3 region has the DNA TGTGCCAGCAGCCTGACAGGGGGGAGCACAGATACGCAGTATTTT.